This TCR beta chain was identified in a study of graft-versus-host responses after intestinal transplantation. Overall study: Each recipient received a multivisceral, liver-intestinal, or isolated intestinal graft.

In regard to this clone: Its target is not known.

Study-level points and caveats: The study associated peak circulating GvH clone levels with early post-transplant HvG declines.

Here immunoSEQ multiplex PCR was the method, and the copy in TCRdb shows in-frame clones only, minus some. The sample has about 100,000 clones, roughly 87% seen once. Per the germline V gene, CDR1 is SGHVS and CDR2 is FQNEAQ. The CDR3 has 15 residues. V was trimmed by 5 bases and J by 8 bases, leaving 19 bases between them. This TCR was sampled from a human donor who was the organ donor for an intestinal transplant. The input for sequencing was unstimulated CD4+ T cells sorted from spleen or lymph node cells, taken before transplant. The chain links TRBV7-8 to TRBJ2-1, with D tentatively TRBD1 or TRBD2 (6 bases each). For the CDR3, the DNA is TGTGCCAGCAGCCCCCGCCGGGGGCCTTTTGATGAGCAGTTCTTC. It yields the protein CASSPRRGPFDEQFF.